This TCR beta chain stems from a study of graft-versus-host responses after intestinal transplantation. At the level of the study: Among the recipients, transplants were multivisceral, liver-intestinal, or isolated intestinal. Each patient got anti-thymocyte globulin induction, then tacrolimus and steroids for around three years. The study's findings and limits: Subjects displaying graft-donor T cell macrochimerism possessed elevated graft-versus-host to host-versus-graft clonal ratios inside allografts. GvH clones appeared in recipient marrow, some first in ileum or blood.

To note about this clone: Its antigen remains unidentified.

Measured with immunoSEQ multiplex PCR; TCRdb has only the in-frame clones, and not every one. The sample shows 30,000 to 40,000 clones, more than 85% of them seen only once. The V gene lost 0 bases and the J gene lost 7 bases, with 10 bases spanning the gap. CDR1 is SGHVS, CDR2 FQNEAQ, per germline. The CDR3 runs 13 residues. V is TRBV7-8 and J is TRBJ2-7; D is possibly TRBD1 (6 bases). The sequenced sample was unstimulated CD8+ T cells sorted from spleen or lymph node cells, obtained before transplant. The TCR comes from a human donor who was the organ donor for an intestinal transplant. The CDR3 reads CASSLALGQEQYF. The CDR3 region has the DNA TGTGCCAGCAGCTTAGCCTTGGGACAAGAGCAGTACTTC.